These 31 T cell receptor beta chains came from one sample sequenced in a study of cytomegalovirus exposure and HLA in healthy donors. Clones were read by immunoSEQ multiplex PCR, and TCRdb kept only the in-frame ones, dropping some. The data hold tens of thousands of clones, with 70% to 90% observed a single time. The specimen sequenced was PBMCs. These TCRs come from a young woman in good health and CMV-seropositive.

For the CDR3, the DNA is TGTGCCAGCAGCTCTCCCCTAGCTGCTGGCAATGAGCAGTTCTTC. It encodes CASSSPLAAGNEQFF. V is TRBV7-9 and J is TRBJ2-1; D possibly corresponds to TRBD2 (5 bases). The CDR3 is made up of 15 amino acids. V was cut by 4 bases and J by 6 bases, with 16 bases left in between. CDR1 and CDR2 (germline): SEHNR, FQNEAQ (reference sequence). The full variable domain, in which reference TRBV7-9 and TRBJ2-1 provide the parts outside the CDR3, is DTGVSQNPRHKITKRGQNVTFRCDPISEHNRLYWYRQTLGQGPEFLTYFQNEAQLEKSRLLSDRFSAERPKGSFSTLEIQRTEQGDSAMYLCASSSPLAAGNEQFFGPGTRLTVL.

This sequence joins TRBV5-1 and TRBJ2-1; 11 nucleotides line up with TRBD2. This CDR3 region has 15 residues. J lost 6 bases, V lost 0 bases, and 2 bases had no gene match. The germline V gene has CDR1 SGHRS and CDR2 YFSETQ. The CDR3 bases are TGCGCCAGCAGCTTGGGTAGCGGGAGGGCCAATGAGCAGTTCTTC. Its protein is CASSLGSGRANEQFF. Drawing the rest from reference TRBV5-1 and TRBJ2-1, the complete variable domain is KAGVTQTPRYLIKTRGQQVTLSCSPISGHRSVSWYQQTPGQGLQFLFEYFSETQRNKGNFPGRFSGRQFSNSRSEMNVSTLELGDSALYLCASSLGSGRANEQFFGPGTRLTVL.

This clone has a single count. V gene TRBV28 combines with J gene TRBJ2-3; 7 bases are a match to TRBD1. The germline CDR1 and CDR2 sequences are MDHEN and SYDVKM. Unmatched junction bases numbered 1, after V lost 2 bases and J lost 2 bases. The CDR3 is made up of 14 amino acids. CDR3 bases: TGTGCCAGCAGTTTAGACAGGGACACAGATACGCAGTATTTT. Encoded protein: CASSLDRDTDTQYF.

The gene calls are TRBV4-1 and TRBJ2-1; D is perhaps TRBD1 (6 bases). CDR3 length equals 15 residues. V gave up 4 bases and J gave up 3 bases, with 13 bases separating them. Germline lookup yields CDR1 MGHRA and CDR2 YSYEKL. CDR3 amino acids: CASSPGRGNYNEQFF. For the CDR3, the DNA is TGCGCCAGCAGCCCAGGCAGGGGCAACTACAATGAGCAGTTCTTC.

This clone appeared a single time. The V and J genes are TRBV10-3 and TRBJ1-4; tentatively, D is TRBD1 (6 bases). Germline assignment: CDR1 ENHRY and CDR2 SYGVKD. The CDR3 is 18 residues long. Trimming removed 3 bases from V and 0 bases from J, with 17 bases in between. The CDR3 reads CAISEIQGEGATNEKLFF. DNA of the CDR3: TGTGCCATCAGTGAAATACAGGGCGAAGGTGCAACTAATGAAAAACTGTTTTTT.

This sequence joins TRBV9 and TRBJ2-7, with 8 bases matching TRBD2. CDR1 is SGDLS, CDR2 YYNGEE, per germline. This CDR3 has 17 amino acids. V dropped 0 bases and J dropped 6; count of bases not matched to a gene: 14. For the CDR3, the DNA is TGTGCCAGCAGCGTAGACCCGGGGACTAGTTCGGCGGGCGAGCAGTACTTC. Protein sequence: CASSVDPGTSSAGEQYF.

This clone showed up just once. This chain uses TRBV4-3 with TRBJ2-1; 9 bases fit TRBD2. V lost 3 bases, J lost 0 bases, and 6 bases stayed unmatched. There are 17 residues in the CDR3. Germline V gives CDR1 LGHNA, CDR2 YSLEER. CDR3 nucleotides: TGCGCCAGCAGCCAGGCCCGGACTAGCGACTCCTACAATGAGCAGTTCTTC. Amino acids: CASSQARTSDSYNEQFF.

The chain recombines TRBV5-1 with TRBJ2-1; 8 positions agree with TRBD2. The CDR3 spans 14 residues. Germline V gene lookup returns CDR1 SGHRS and CDR2 YFSETQ. V shed 7 bases, J shed 9 bases, and the junction held 12 bases outside the gene matches. The CDR3 protein is CASEHGGGQGEQFF. In nucleotides, the CDR3 is TGCGCCAGCGAACACGGGGGGGGCCAGGGTGAGCAGTTCTTC.

The rearrangement uses TRBV7-9 and TRBJ2-7, with TRBD1 identical over 7 bases. The junction had 9 bases not matched to a gene; V was cut back by 3 bases and J by 4 bases. There are 15 residues in the CDR3. The germline gives CDR1 SEHNR, CDR2 FQNEAQ (reference sequence). CDR3 DNA: TGTGCCAGCAGCTTTAGGACAAGGACAGGTTACGAGCAGTACTTC. It encodes CASSFRTRTGYEQYF.

The chain has TRBV27 and TRBJ2-3; 9 positions match TRBD2. The CDR3 length is 18 residues. V trimming: 5 bases; J trimming: 2 bases; junction bases outside the gene matches: 14. Germline CDR1 reads MNHEY; CDR2 reads SMNVEV (reference sequence). DNA for the CDR3: TGTGCCAGCAGTCCAACCCGGCGAGCGGGAGGACCCACAGATACGCAGTATTTT. It translates to CASSPTRRAGGPTDTQYF.

The CDR3 nucleotides are TGTGCCAGCAGCTTCGCAGGGGGCGGCAATCAGCCCCAGCATTTT. Protein product: CASSFAGGGNQPQHF. The chain couples TRBV6-1 to TRBJ1-5, with 8 bases that match TRBD1. CDR1 is MNHNS, CDR2 SASEGT, per germline. Germline trimming cut 6 bases from V and 2 bases from J; bases unmatched to any gene: 6. The CDR3 has 15 residues.

The chain couples TRBV19 to TRBJ1-3; maybe TRBD1 (5 bases). Per germline, CDR1 LNHDA and CDR2 SQIVND (reference sequence). Trimming pared 7 bases from V and 7 bases from J, leaving 11 bases between. The CDR3 is 12 residues long. CDR3 in amino acids: CASMAGFNTIYF. For the CDR3, the DNA is TGTGCCAGTATGGCAGGGTTCAACACCATATATTTT. Looking up the rest from reference TRBV19 and TRBJ1-3 gives the full variable domain: DGGITQSPKYLFRKEGQNVTLSCEQNLNHDAMYWYRQDPGQGLRLIYYSQIVNDFQKGDIAEGYSVSREKKESFPLTVTSAQKNPTAFYLCASMAGFNTIYFGEGSWLTVV.

The chain has TRBV4-1 and TRBJ1-2, with D hard to call. Trimming stripped 3 bases from V and 0 bases from J, with 11 bases between. This CDR3 is 15 amino acids long. CDR1 is MGHRA and CDR2 is YSYEKL in the germline V gene. The CDR3 is CASSHPGDTNYGYTF. The CDR3 nucleotides read TGCGCCAGCAGCCATCCGGGAGATACTAACTATGGCTACACCTTC.

V gene TRBV27 combines with J gene TRBJ1-2, with 9 bases that match TRBD1. The CDR3 has 13 amino acids. Germline values: CDR1 MNHEY, CDR2 SMNVEV (reference sequence). J lost 7 bases, V lost 5 bases, and 5 bases had no gene match. CDR3 bases: TGTGCCAGCAGTCCGGACAGGGGAGTTGGCTACACCTTC. Residues: CASSPDRGVGYTF.

This rearrangement joins TRBV28 to TRBJ2-7; 11 nucleotides match TRBD1. The V and J ends lost 5 bases and 3 bases, in that order; junction bases with no gene match: 6. Germline values: CDR1 MDHEN, CDR2 SYDVKM. The CDR3 totals 15 residues. CDR3 sequence reads: CASSIPGQGGYEQYF. In DNA form, the CDR3 reads TGTGCCAGCAGTATACCGGGACAGGGGGGCTACGAGCAGTACTTC.

V gene TRBV18 combines with J gene TRBJ2-7, with 8 bases identical to TRBD1. V shed 2 bases and J 2 bases; nucleotides not matched to a gene: 5. The CDR3 consists of 15 residues. Germline V lookup: CDR1 KGHSH, CDR2 LQKENI. CDR3 sequence: CASSPEPGGTYEQYF. The CDR3, as DNA: TGTGCCAGCTCACCAGAACCAGGGGGCACCTACGAGCAGTACTTC.

The chain couples TRBV9 to TRBJ2-7, with 8 positions matching TRBD2. Per germline, CDR1 SGDLS and CDR2 YYNGEE. J gave up 4 bases and V 4 bases, and 7 bases lay outside the gene matches. The CDR3 has 14 amino acids. As DNA, the CDR3 is TGTGCCAGCAGCCCAGAACGGGAGGGTTACGAGCAGTACTTC. Translated: CASSPEREGYEQYF.

DNA for the CDR3: TGTGCCAGCAGTTTCGGGTTGACAGGGGGCGAGCAGTACTTC. Translation: CASSFGLTGGEQYF. The V call is TRBV28, the J call TRBJ2-7; 9 nucleotides align to TRBD1. Germline V gives CDR1 MDHEN, CDR2 SYDVKM. The CDR3 sequence is 14 residues long. V shed 3 bases, J shed 6 bases, and the junction held 6 bases outside the gene matches.

V is TRBV6-1 and J is TRBJ2-7, with a tentative D call TRBD2 (5 bases). Trimming took off 6 bases at V and 3 bases at J, with 18 bases between the two ends. This CDR3 is 15 amino acids long. Germline V gene data show CDR1 as MNHNS and CDR2 as SASEGT. The CDR3 protein is CASRRKEAINYEQYF. The CDR3 DNA sequence: TGTGCCAGCAGACGTAAGGAGGCGATTAACTACGAGCAGTACTTC.

The rearrangement links TRBV6-5 to TRBJ2-1, with 7 bases lining up with TRBD2. J gave up 0 bases and V 6 bases, and 5 bases lay outside the gene matches. The CDR3 extends over 15 amino acids. Germline V gene lookup returns CDR1 MNHEY and CDR2 SVGAGI. In DNA, the CDR3 is TGTGCCAGCAGACTCCTAGCGGCCTCCTACAATGAGCAGTTCTTC. This codes for CASRLLAASYNEQFF.

This sequence joins TRBV4-2 and TRBJ2-3; D remains ambiguous. The V end was cut by 4 bases, the J end by 2 bases, with 16 bases between. Germline assignment: CDR1 LGHNA and CDR2 YNFKEQ. The CDR3 is 16 amino acids. In DNA, the CDR3 is TGTGCCAGCAGCCCCGGCTCCAGGCCCCTCACAGATACGCAGTATTTT. This codes for CASSPGSRPLTDTQYF.

The rearrangement joins TRBV11-2 to TRBJ2-6; D call uncertain. Trimming shortened V by 1 base and J by 0 bases, and 10 bases separated the two germline ends. The CDR3 has 17 residues. CDR1 and CDR2 (germline): SGHAT, FQNNGV. CDR3 loop: CASSLGLISSGANVLTF. Here the CDR3 DNA reads TGTGCCAGCAGCTTAGGACTGATAAGCTCTGGGGCCAACGTCCTGACTTTC.

This chain connects TRBV5-1 to TRBJ2-5; maybe TRBD2 (5 bases). TRBJ2-7 matches the DNA end more closely, so the J call is doubtful. In germline, CDR1 is SGHRS, CDR2 YFSETQ. The CDR3 is made up of 13 amino acids. This CDR3 is CASSLAADYEQYF. The CDR3 DNA sequence: TGCGCCAGCAGCTTGGCAGCGGACTACGAGCAGTACTTC.

This clone occurred a few times. The chain uses TRBV30 and TRBJ1-5, with D maybe TRBD1 (5 bases). The CDR3 loop spans 13 amino acids. Germline CDR1 is GTSNPN and CDR2 is SVGIG (reference sequence). The ends were cut back, 2 bases at V and 4 bases at J, with 9 bases in the middle. The CDR3 sequence: CAWSTGGNQPQHF. The DNA of the CDR3 is TGTGCCTGGAGTACGGGGGGAAATCAGCCCCAGCATTTT. The whole variable domain, filled in from reference TRBV30 and TRBJ1-5, reads SQTIHQWPATLVQPVGSPLSLECTVEGTSNPNLYWYRQAAGRGLQLLFYSVGIGQISSEVPQNLSASRPQDRQFILSSKKLLLSDSGFYLCAWSTGGNQPQHFGDGTRLSIL.

The chain combines TRBV7-6 with TRBJ2-1, with 15 bases fitting TRBD2. Per germline, CDR1 SGHVS and CDR2 FNYEAQ. V lost 4 bases to trimming and J lost 8 bases; unmatched junction nucleotides: 6. The CDR3 consists of 16 residues. The CDR3 is CASSSSRTSGRDEQFF. The CDR3 coding sequence is TGTGCCAGCAGCTCGAGCCGGACTAGCGGGAGGGATGAGCAGTTCTTC. Drawing the rest from reference TRBV7-6 and TRBJ2-1, the complete variable domain is GAGVSQSPRYKVTKRGQDVALRCDPISGHVSLYWYRQALGQGPEFLTYFNYEAQQDKSGLPNDRFSAERPEGSISTLTIQRTEQRDSAMYRCASSSSRTSGRDEQFFGPGTRLTVL.

The chain links TRBV11-2 to TRBJ2-7; 11 nucleotides align to TRBD1. The CDR3 contains 13 residues. The germline CDR1 and CDR2 sequences are SGHAT and FQNNGV. The J segment lost 7 bases and the V segment lost 5 bases, leaving 4 bases of the junction unmatched. The CDR3 nucleotides are TGTGCCAGCAGCCCGGACAGGGGGCTGGAGCAGTACTTC. Translation: CASSPDRGLEQYF.

This rearrangement joins TRBV5-4 to TRBJ2-2; TRBD1 matches at 7 bases. Germline V CDR1 and CDR2: SGHNT, YYREEE (reference sequence). V lost 4 bases and J lost 15; bases outside the gene matches: 12. The CDR3 totals 13 residues. In DNA, the CDR3 is TGTGCCAGCAGCAGACAGGGACCATGGCACTTGTTTTTT. It translates to CASSRQGPWHLFF.

V usage is TRBV5-6 and J usage is TRBJ2-7; 8 bases map to TRBD1. Germline CDR1 SGHDT, CDR2 YYEEEE. CDR3 length equals 15 residues. After removal of 4 bases from V and 6 bases from J, the junction contained 12 bases not matched to a gene. CDR3 in DNA: TGTGCCAGCAGCGGGCGCGGACAGGGTATGGTCGAGCAGTACTTC. As protein: CASSGRGQGMVEQYF. The whole variable domain, filled in from reference TRBV5-6 and TRBJ2-7, reads DAGVTQSPTHLIKTRGQQVTLRCSPKSGHDTVSWYQQALGQGPQFIFQYYEEEERQRGNFPDRFSGHQFPNYSSELNVNALLLGDSALYLCASSGRGQGMVEQYFGPGTRLTVT.

The chain couples TRBV30 to TRBJ2-7; possibly TRBD2 for D (5 bases). Per the germline V gene, CDR1 is GTSNPN and CDR2 is SVGIG (reference sequence). V was clipped by 5 bases and J by 6 bases, with 11 bases between them. The CDR3 sequence is 11 residues long. CDR3 amino acids: CAWSQGSEQYF. For the CDR3, the DNA is TGTGCCTGGTCACAAGGGAGCGAGCAGTACTTC.

The chain has TRBV7-9 and TRBJ2-7; unclear D gene. The CDR3 runs to 15 residues. Germline V gene sequence: CDR1 SEHNR, CDR2 FQNEAQ (reference sequence). Trimming cost V 4 bases and J 3 bases, with 16 bases left between them. In nucleotides, the CDR3 is TGTGCCAGCAGCTCAACGGTTGTTCGCGGCTACGAGCAGTACTTC. It specifies CASSSTVVRGYEQYF.

The genes are TRBV6-4 and TRBJ2-6; 8 bases align to TRBD1. Trimming cost V 2 bases and J 0 bases; bases outside gene matches: 6. The CDR3 is 18 residues long. CDR1 and CDR2 (germline): MRHNA, SNTAGT. The CDR3 DNA is TGTGCCAGCAGTGACGAAAGGCAGGGGGCCTCTGGGGCCAACGTCCTGACTTTC. Translation: CASSDERQGASGANVLTF.